Below, 3 T cell receptor beta chains from the same sample are listed, as sequenced in a study of cytomegalovirus exposure and HLA in healthy donors. It was with 60 Vbeta and 13 Jbeta primers that the PCR ran. TCRdb keeps only in-frame clones here, not all; method: immunoSEQ multiplex PCR. The sample consists of about 160,000 clones, 79% of them appearing once. Material for sequencing was PBMCs. The receptors were gathered from a man aged 40-50 years in good health and CMV-seronegative.

The chain employs TRBV6-1 and TRBJ1-5; D is possibly TRBD1 (5 bases). The V end lost 4 bases, the J end lost 4 bases, and 17 bases lay between the germline ends. The CDR3 has 16 residues. Germline loops: CDR1 MNHNS, CDR2 SASEGT. CDR3 sequence: CASSARGPGQNQPQHF. CDR3 nucleotides: TGTGCCAGCAGTGCGCGGGGCCCCGGTCAGAATCAGCCCCAGCATTTT.

The chain uses TRBV7-2 and TRBJ2-7; TRBD2 matches at 7 bases. The length of the CDR3 is 16 residues. The V segment lost 1 base and the J segment 0 bases; nucleotides outside the gene matches: 6. Germline V gene sequence: CDR1 SGHTA, CDR2 FQGNSA. The CDR3, as DNA: TGTGCCAGCAGCTTAGGACTAGCCGACAGCTCCTACGAGCAGTACTTC. This codes for CASSLGLADSSYEQYF.

The V and J genes are TRBV6-4 and TRBJ1-5; D perhaps matches TRBD1 (5 bases). The CDR3 runs to 15 residues. V shed 3 bases and J shed 4 bases, with 13 bases lying between them. Germline assignment: CDR1 MRHNA and CDR2 SNTAGT. The CDR3 reads CASSELGLENQPQHF. The DNA of the CDR3 is TGTGCCAGCAGTGAATTGGGACTGGAGAATCAGCCCCAGCATTTT.